The source of this T cell receptor beta chain is a study of blood T cells in healthy people across ages. There were at least 5.5 micrograms of total RNA extracted from every sample. For the second PCR, which ran for about 7 to 11 cycles, a sample-barcoded 5' primer and a J-beta primer mix were used. TCRdb ran MiXCR on the 5' RACE reads and lists one entry per CDR3 protein. The data show around 1.5 million distinct CDR3 sequences, roughly 60% seen once. Notes on this clonotype: Its antigen is as yet unknown.

Overall study results and limits: Nothing was known about donor CMV status, and this possibly confounded expanded clonotype changes. Estimates of total diversity, which came from one million sequenced T cells, were considered to be underestimates.

CDR1 is SEHNR and CDR2 is FQNEAQ in the germline V gene (reference sequence). The CDR3 runs to 18 residues. The sequence was obtained from a man aged 18 to 29 in good health. The rearrangement joins TRBV7-9 to TRBJ2-7, with TRBD2 matching 7 bases. The J call is doubtful: the DNA matches TRBJ2-5 better. The sample comprised blood. The CDR3 reads CASTTGGRDYGRGETQYF. The DNA of the CDR3 is TGTGCCAGCACCACTGGGGGACGGGACTACGGGCGCGGAGAGACCCAGTACTTC.